This TCR beta chain derives from a study of cytotoxic CD8 clonotypes in ibrutinib-treated CLL. Method: immunoSEQ multiplex PCR; TCRdb's copy keeps in-frame clones and lacks some. The sample records 70,000 to 85,000 clones, 80% being singletons. This clone was recorded once. The junction had 3 bases not matched to a gene; V was cut back by 4 bases and J by 8 bases. This CDR3 has 13 residues. Germline CDR1 reads SGHTA; CDR2 reads FQGNSA. The material sequenced was PBMCs, taken at disease progression, from a patient treated with ibrutinib. This sequence was found in a human donor with chronic lymphocytic leukemia. The chain carries TRBV7-2 and TRBJ1-4, with TRBD1 matching over 8 bases. DNA of the CDR3: TGTGCCAGCAGCTACAGGACAGGGGAAAAACTGTTTTTT. Its translation: CASSYRTGEKLFF.